This TCR beta chain is from a study of Graves' ophthalmopathy and Graves' hyperthyroidism. Across the study: Before any treatment, peripheral blood was taken at the initial diagnosis.

Only a few counts were recorded for this clonotype. Germline V gene lookup returns CDR1 SNHLY and CDR2 FYNNEI. The CDR3 sequence is 14 residues long. Deletions cut 4 bases from V and 3 bases from J, with 12 bases between. RNA transcripts were the template, and TCR beta CDR3 regions were amplified from them. After a first-round RT-PCR with HTBI primers, a second-round multiplex PCR was run. Using its own MiXCR run on the multiplex PCR reads, TCRdb lists one record per CDR3 protein. The sample carries about 700,000 distinct CDR3 sequences, 40% recorded once. Certain patients, namely those with other autoimmune diseases, uncontrolled infections, pregnancy or lactation, were excluded. An approximately 10 ml volume of fresh peripheral blood provided the PBMCs.

The sample taken for sequencing was peripheral blood. The clonotype was recovered from an adult man with Graves' ophthalmopathy. The chain employs TRBV2 and TRBJ1-1; D is unresolved. CDR3 amino acids: CASSAWGWDTEAFF. The DNA of the CDR3 is TGTGCCAGCAGTGCCTGGGGTTGGGACACTGAAGCTTTCTTT.